A selection of T cell receptor beta chains follows, all from one sample in a study of blood T cell repertoires in COVID-19. TCRdb's copy holds only in-frame clones and misses some; the assay was immunoSEQ multiplex PCR. The sample lists roughly 200,000 clones; nearly 90% were seen once. Sequences were obtained from PBMCs or T cells enriched from blood (not recorded which). These receptors were collected from a woman in her thirties with acute COVID-19. Each CDR3 is given without its conserved first and last residue. Each record gives: V gene, CDR3 length, CDR3 protein.

V gene: TRBV10-3
CDR3 length: 13
CDR3 protein: AISPQGELNTEAF

V gene: TRBV3-1/TRBV3-2
CDR3 length: 13
CDR3 protein: ASSQTGGGIDTQY

V gene: TRBV5-5
CDR3 length: 14
CDR3 protein: ASSFPQGRGNSPLH

V gene: TRBV18
CDR3 length: 15
CDR3 protein: ASSPKFSDRGSYGYT

V gene: TRBV6-6
CDR3 length: 12
CDR3 protein: ASSSVATNEKLF

V gene: TRBV25-1
CDR3 length: 13
CDR3 protein: ASSPPGRGYNEQF

V gene: TRBV11-2
CDR3 length: 11
CDR3 protein: ASSSPRGEKLF

V gene: TRBV2
CDR3 length: 11
CDR3 protein: ASTGQGIDEQY

V gene: TRBV7-8
CDR3 length: 11
CDR3 protein: ASSRQGGQPQH

V gene: TRBV18
CDR3 length: 10
CDR3 protein: ASSPTSNEQY

V gene: TRBV9
CDR3 length: 12
CDR3 protein: ASSGRTGSLGQY

V gene: TRBV24-1
CDR3 length: 13
CDR3 protein: ATSAHRDTLWEQF

V gene: TRBV6-5
CDR3 length: 12
CDR3 protein: ASRNGGAADTQY

V gene: TRBV11-2
CDR3 length: 15
CDR3 protein: ASSPGTGGLIGTEAF

V gene: TRBV30
CDR3 length: 13
CDR3 protein: AWRRTDYMNTEAF

V gene: TRBV30
CDR3 length: 12
CDR3 protein: AWSGGGMNTEAF

V gene: TRBV9
CDR3 length: 13
CDR3 protein: ASSPRTGVTYEQY

V gene: TRBV6-2/TRBV6-3
CDR3 length: 11
CDR3 protein: ASSSGLHYEQY

V gene: TRBV9
CDR3 length: 10
CDR3 protein: ASSAPSGEQY

V gene: TRBV14
CDR3 length: 11
CDR3 protein: ASSRGQWETQY

V gene: TRBV7-2
CDR3 length: 13
CDR3 protein: ASSPLQVWNTEAF

V gene: TRBV6-2/TRBV6-3
CDR3 length: 12
CDR3 protein: ASSTRRQGYGYT

V gene: TRBV7-9
CDR3 length: 13
CDR3 protein: ASSLLGTGGNEQF

V gene: TRBV28
CDR3 length: 13
CDR3 protein: ASTLGGGSQETQY

V gene: TRBV18
CDR3 length: 11
CDR3 protein: ASSQGHFQPQH

V gene: TRBV7-3
CDR3 length: 12
CDR3 protein: ASSLEYGADTQY

V gene: TRBV6-6
CDR3 length: 10
CDR3 protein: ASANVNEKLF

V gene: TRBV18
CDR3 length: 12
CDR3 protein: ASSPPTGINEQF

V gene: TRBV21-1
CDR3 length: 12
CDR3 protein: ASSDSGGGYEQF

V gene: TRBV5-6
CDR3 length: 13
CDR3 protein: ASSTAGTVAGEQF

V gene: TRBV2
CDR3 length: 12
CDR3 protein: ASGLSFLTGELF

V gene: TRBV11-3
CDR3 length: 11
CDR3 protein: ASSLAGVTEAF

V gene: TRBV6-5
CDR3 length: 11
CDR3 protein: ASDAGPGTEAF

V gene: TRBV19
CDR3 length: 13
CDR3 protein: ASSRGQGVYYGYT

V gene: TRBV9
CDR3 length: 12
CDR3 protein: ASSVGHAQETQY

V gene: TRBV30
CDR3 length: 12
CDR3 protein: AWSTDSGANVLT

V gene: TRBV5-4
CDR3 length: 12
CDR3 protein: ASSLGESLGGYT

V gene: TRBV10-3
CDR3 length: 13
CDR3 protein: AISVQGTSTDTQY

V gene: TRBV4-3
CDR3 length: 13
CDR3 protein: ASSRGPGDTGELF

V gene: TRBV5-1
CDR3 length: 13
CDR3 protein: ASSLSTGNGNTIY

V gene: TRBV3-1/TRBV3-2
CDR3 length: 16
CDR3 protein: ASSQDWEPIRAKSPLH

V gene: TRBV5-4
CDR3 length: 14
CDR3 protein: ASSPDLQGVYSEAF

V gene: TRBV15
CDR3 length: 13
CDR3 protein: ATSSGTVINQPQH

V gene: TRBV5-8
CDR3 length: 12
CDR3 protein: ASLDRAVNQPQH

V gene: TRBV27
CDR3 length: 12
CDR3 protein: ASSRDRGGTEAF

V gene: TRBV11-2
CDR3 length: 12
CDR3 protein: ASSLVPGQETQY

V gene: TRBV5-1
CDR3 length: 13
CDR3 protein: ASSVSTGINQPQH

V gene: TRBV25-1
CDR3 length: 14
CDR3 protein: ASSGGLGRMNTEAF

V gene: TRBV10-1
CDR3 length: 14
CDR3 protein: ARSTPAILSGNTIY

V gene: TRBV27
CDR3 length: 13
CDR3 protein: ASAYTSAHSYEQY

V gene: TRBV7-9
CDR3 length: 14
CDR3 protein: ASSPPPLGGSDTQY

V gene: TRBV5-4
CDR3 length: 13
CDR3 protein: ASSSPTGNNEKLF

V gene: TRBV20-1
CDR3 length: 10
CDR3 protein: SASESNYGYT

V gene: TRBV28
CDR3 length: 15
CDR3 protein: ASSLLGGQGTNEKLF

V gene: TRBV7-9
CDR3 length: 11
CDR3 protein: ASSLAGDVEQY

V gene: TRBV30
CDR3 length: 14
CDR3 protein: AWSLQSLAGVDGYT

V gene: TRBV3-1/TRBV3-2
CDR3 length: 12
CDR3 protein: ASSQKRGNSPLH